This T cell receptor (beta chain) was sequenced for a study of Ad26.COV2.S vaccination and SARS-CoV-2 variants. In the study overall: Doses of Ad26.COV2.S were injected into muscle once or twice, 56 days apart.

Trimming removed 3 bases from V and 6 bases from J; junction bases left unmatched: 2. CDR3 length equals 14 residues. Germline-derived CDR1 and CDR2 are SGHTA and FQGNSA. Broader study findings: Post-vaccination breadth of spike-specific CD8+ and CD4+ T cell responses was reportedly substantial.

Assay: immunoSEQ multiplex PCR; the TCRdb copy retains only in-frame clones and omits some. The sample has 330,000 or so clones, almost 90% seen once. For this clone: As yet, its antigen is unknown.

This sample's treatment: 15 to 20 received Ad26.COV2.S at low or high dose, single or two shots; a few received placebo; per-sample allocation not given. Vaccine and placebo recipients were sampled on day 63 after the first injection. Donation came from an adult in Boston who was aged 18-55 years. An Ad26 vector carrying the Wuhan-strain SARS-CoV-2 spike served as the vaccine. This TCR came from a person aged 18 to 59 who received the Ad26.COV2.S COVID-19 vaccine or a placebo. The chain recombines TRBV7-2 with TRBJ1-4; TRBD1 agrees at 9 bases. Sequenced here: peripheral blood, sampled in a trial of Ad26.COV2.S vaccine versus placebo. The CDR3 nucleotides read TGTGCCAGCAGCTTGAGGACAGGGGATGAAAAACTGTTTTTT. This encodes CASSLRTGDEKLFF.